Sequencing of this TCR beta chain was carried out in a study of cytomegalovirus exposure and HLA in healthy donors. Broader study findings: The classifier, whose performance was assessed in both the original and validation cohorts, reportedly diagnosed cytomegalovirus status with high specificity and sensitivity. Common viral pathogens were later found to be apparently linked to several of the most significant clusters. A later analysis reportedly found fewer N-insertions in an Asian-associated ancestry cluster than the roughly 670-donor mean.

With 60 Vbeta and 13 Jbeta primers, the PCR was carried out. Sequencing was performed with immunoSEQ multiplex PCR; in TCRdb, only in-frame clones are kept and a portion is missing. There are roughly 100,000 clones in the sample; 65% occur only once, and less than 4.5% lies in the top ten. CDR3 length: 15 residues. Germline assignment: CDR1 MNHEY and CDR2 SMNVEV (reference sequence). J lost 1 base, V lost 4 bases, and 3 bases had no gene match. A note on this clone: Its antigen is still unknown.

The source is a man aged 25 to 40 in good health and CMV-seropositive. This chain joins TRBV27 and TRBJ2-3; 9 nucleotides align to TRBD2. Sequenced input: PBMCs. In DNA form, the CDR3 reads TGTGCCAGCAGTTCGCGGGGGGGGCGCACAGATACGCAGTATTTT. As protein: CASSSRGGRTDTQYF.